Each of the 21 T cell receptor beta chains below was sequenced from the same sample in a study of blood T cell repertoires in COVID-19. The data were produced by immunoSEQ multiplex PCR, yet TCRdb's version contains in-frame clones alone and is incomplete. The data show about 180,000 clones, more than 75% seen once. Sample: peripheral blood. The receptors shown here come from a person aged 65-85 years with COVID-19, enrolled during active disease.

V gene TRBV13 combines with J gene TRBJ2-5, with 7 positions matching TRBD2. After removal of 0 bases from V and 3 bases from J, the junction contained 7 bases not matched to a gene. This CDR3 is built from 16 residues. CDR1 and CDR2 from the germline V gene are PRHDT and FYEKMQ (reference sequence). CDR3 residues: CASSLGRRGGEETQYF. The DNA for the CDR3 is TGTGCCAGCAGCTTAGGCCGGAGGGGAGGGGAAGAGACCCAGTACTTC.

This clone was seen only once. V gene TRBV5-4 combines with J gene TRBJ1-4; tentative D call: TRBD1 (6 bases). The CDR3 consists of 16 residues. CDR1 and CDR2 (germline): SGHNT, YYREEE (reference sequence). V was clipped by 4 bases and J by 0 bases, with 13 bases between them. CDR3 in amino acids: CASSVTGIATNEKLFF. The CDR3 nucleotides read TGTGCCAGCAGCGTAACAGGGATTGCAACTAATGAAAAACTGTTTTTT.

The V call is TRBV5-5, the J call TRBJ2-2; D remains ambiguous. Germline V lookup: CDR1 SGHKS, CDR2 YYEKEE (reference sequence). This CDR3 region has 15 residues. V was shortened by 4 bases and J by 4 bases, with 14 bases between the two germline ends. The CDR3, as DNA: TGTGCCAGCAGCGATTATGGGCCGCGCACCGGGGAGCTGTTTTTT. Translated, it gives CASSDYGPRTGELFF.

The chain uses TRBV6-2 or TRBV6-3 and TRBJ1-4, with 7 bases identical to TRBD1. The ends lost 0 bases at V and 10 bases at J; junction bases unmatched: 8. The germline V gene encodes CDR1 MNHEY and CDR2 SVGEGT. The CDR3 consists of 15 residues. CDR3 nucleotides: TGTGCCAGCAGTTACTCGCAGGGGGAGGTCGCAAAACTGTTTTTT. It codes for CASSYSQGEVAKLFF.

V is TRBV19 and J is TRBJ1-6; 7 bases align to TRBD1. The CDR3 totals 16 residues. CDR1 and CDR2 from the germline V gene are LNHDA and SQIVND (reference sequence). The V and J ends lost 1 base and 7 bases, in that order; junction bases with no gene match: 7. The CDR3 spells CASSIGGGTANSPLHF. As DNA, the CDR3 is TGTGCCAGTAGTATAGGAGGGGGGACAGCGAATTCACCCCTCCACTTT.

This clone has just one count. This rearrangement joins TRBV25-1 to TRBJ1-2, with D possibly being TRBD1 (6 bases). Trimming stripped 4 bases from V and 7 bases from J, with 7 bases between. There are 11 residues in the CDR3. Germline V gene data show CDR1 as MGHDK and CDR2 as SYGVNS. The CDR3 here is CASSVGGGYTF. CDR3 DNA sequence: TGTGCCAGCAGTGTAGGGGGTGGCTACACCTTC.

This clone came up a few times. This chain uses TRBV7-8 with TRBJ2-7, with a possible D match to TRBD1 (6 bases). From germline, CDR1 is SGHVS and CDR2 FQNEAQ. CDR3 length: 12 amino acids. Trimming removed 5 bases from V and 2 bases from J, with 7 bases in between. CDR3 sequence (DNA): TGTGCCAGCAGCCGGGACACCTACGAGCAGTACTTC. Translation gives CASSRDTYEQYF.

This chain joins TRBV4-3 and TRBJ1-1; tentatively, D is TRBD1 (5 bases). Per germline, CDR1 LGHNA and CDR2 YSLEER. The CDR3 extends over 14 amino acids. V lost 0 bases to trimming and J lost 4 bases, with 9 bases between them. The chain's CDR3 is CASSQDSGGTEAFF. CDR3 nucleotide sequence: TGCGCCAGCAGCCAAGATTCGGGGGGCACTGAAGCTTTCTTT.

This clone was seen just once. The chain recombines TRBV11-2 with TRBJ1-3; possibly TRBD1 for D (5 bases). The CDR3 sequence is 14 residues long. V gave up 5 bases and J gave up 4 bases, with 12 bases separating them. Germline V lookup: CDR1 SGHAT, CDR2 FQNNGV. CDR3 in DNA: TGTGCCAGCAGCGTGGGGCAAATGGGAAACACCATATATTTT. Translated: CASSVGQMGNTIYF.

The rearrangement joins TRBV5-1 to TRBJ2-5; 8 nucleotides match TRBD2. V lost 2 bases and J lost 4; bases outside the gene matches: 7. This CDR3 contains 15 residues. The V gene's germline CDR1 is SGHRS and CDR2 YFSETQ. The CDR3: CASSFGLASPETQYF. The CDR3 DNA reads TGCGCCAGCAGCTTCGGACTAGCCTCCCCAGAGACCCAGTACTTC.

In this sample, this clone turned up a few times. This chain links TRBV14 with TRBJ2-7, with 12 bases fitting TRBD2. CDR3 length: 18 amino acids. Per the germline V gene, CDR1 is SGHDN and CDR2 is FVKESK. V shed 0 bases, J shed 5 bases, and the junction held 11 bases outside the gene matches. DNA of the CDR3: TGTGCCAGCAGCCAAGATCGTATTACTAGCGGGAGGCCGCACGAGCAGTACTTC. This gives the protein CASSQDRITSGRPHEQYF.

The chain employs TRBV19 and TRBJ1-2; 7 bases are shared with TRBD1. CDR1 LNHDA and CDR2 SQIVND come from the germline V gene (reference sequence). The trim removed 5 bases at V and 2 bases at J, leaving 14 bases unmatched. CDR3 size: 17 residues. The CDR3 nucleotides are TGTGCCAGTAGTTATTCGGGACAGAGACACAACAACTATGGCTACACCTTC. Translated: CASSYSGQRHNNYGYTF.

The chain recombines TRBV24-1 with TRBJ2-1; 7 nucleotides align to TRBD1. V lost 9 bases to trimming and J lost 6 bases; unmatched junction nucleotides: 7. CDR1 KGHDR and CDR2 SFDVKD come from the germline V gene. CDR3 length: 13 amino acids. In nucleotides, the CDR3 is TGTGCCACCTCACAGGGGCCTAGCAATGAGCAGTTCTTC. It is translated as CATSQGPSNEQFF.

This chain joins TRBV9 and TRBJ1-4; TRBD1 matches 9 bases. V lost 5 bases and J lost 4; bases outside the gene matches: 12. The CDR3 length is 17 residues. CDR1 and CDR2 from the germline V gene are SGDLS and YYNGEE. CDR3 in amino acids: CASSGPGQGSFNEKLFF. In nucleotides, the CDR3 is TGTGCCAGCAGTGGGCCGGGACAGGGATCTTTTAATGAAAAACTGTTTTTT.

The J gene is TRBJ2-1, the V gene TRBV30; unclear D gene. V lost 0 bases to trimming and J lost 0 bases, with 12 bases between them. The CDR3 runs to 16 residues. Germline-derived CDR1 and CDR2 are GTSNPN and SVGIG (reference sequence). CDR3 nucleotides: TGTGCCTGGAGTGTACGAGCGCGGAGCTCCTACAATGAGCAGTTCTTC. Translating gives CAWSVRARSSYNEQFF.

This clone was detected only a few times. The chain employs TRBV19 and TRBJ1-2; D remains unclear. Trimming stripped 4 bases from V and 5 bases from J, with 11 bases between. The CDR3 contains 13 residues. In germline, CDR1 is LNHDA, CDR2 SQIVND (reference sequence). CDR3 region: CASSRLEFYGYTF. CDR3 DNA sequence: TGTGCCAGTAGTAGGTTAGAGTTTTATGGCTACACCTTC.

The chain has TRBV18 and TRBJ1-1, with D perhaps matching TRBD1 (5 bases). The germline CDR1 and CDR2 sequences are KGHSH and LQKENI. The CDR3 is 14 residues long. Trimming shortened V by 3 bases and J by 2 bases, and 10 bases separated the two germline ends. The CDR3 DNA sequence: TGTGCCAGCTCACCCAGACAGATAAACACTGAAGCTTTCTTT. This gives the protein CASSPRQINTEAFF. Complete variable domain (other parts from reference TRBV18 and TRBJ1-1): NAGVMQNPRHLVRRRGQEARLRCSPMKGHSHVYWYRQLPEEGLKFMVYLQKENIIDESGMPKERFSAEFPKEGPSILRIQQVVRGDSAAYFCASSPRQINTEAFFGQGTRLTVV.

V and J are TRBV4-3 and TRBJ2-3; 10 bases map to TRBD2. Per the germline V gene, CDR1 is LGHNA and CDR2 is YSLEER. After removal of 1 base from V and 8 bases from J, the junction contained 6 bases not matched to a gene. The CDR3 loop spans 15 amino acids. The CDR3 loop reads CASSQVAGGGGTQYF. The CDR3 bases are TGCGCCAGCAGCCAAGTAGCGGGGGGAGGTGGTACGCAGTATTTT.

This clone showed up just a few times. The DNA of the CDR3 is TGTGCCAGCAGCACACAAACAGGGAAAAACTCCTATAATTCACCCCTCCACTTT. It specifies CASSTQTGKNSYNSPLHF. The genes are TRBV28 and TRBJ1-6, with D possibly TRBD1 on 6 matching bases. Germline V CDR1 and CDR2: MDHEN, SYDVKM. V was cut by 6 bases and J by 0 bases, with 18 bases left in between. The CDR3 sequence is 18 residues long.

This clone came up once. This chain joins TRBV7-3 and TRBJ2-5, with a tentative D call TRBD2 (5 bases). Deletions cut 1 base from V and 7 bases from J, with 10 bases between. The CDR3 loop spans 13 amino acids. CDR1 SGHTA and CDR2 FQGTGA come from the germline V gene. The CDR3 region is CASSLRGEGTQYF. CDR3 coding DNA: TGTGCCAGCAGCTTAAGAGGAGAGGGGACCCAGTACTTC.

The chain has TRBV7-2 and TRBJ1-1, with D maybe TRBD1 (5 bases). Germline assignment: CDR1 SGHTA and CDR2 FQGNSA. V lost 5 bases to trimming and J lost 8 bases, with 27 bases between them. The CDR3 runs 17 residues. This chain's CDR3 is CASSRARNRNLLREAFF. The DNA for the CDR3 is TGTGCCAGCAGCCGTGCTCGGAACAGGAATCTTCTGCGCGAAGCTTTCTTT.